Below are 20 T cell receptor beta chains sequenced from a single sample in a study of blood T cells in healthy people across ages. Sample-barcoded 5' priming and a J-beta primer mix drove a second PCR of roughly 6 to 12 cycles. TCRdb re-called the 5' RACE reads with MiXCR, one entry per CDR3 protein. The sample has some 1,500,000 distinct CDR3 sequences, approximately 42% seen once; the top ten hold less than 5%. Sequenced sample: blood. These receptors were taken from a young woman in good health.

A remark on this clonotype: Germline is not matched at one junction end, which may reflect a read error. The rearrangement uses TRBV9 and TRBJ2-3, with TRBD2 matching over 9 bases. The V gene's germline CDR1 is SGDLS and CDR2 YYNGEE. The CDR3 totals 17 residues. CDR3 region: CASSARPSGASTDMQYF. In nucleotides, the CDR3 is TGTGCCAGCAGCGCCCGGCCTAGCGGGGCTAGCACAGATATGCAGTATTTT.

This chain connects TRBV7-2 to TRBJ2-5, with 7 bases identical to TRBD2. CDR1 is SGHTA and CDR2 is FQGNSA in the germline V gene. This CDR3 spans 14 amino acids. Trimming cost V 6 bases and J 2 bases; bases outside gene matches: 6. This chain's CDR3 is CASRKGGLQETQYF. In DNA form, the CDR3 reads TGTGCCAGCAGGAAGGGAGGGCTTCAAGAGACCCAGTACTTC.

In this sample, this clonotype turned up a few times. This sequence joins TRBV7-2 and TRBJ2-3; 9 positions agree with TRBD2. The CDR3 runs 15 residues. With V trimmed by 3 bases and J by 3 bases, 4 bases remained unmatched. Germline CDR1 is SGHTA and CDR2 is FQGNSA. Here the CDR3 DNA reads TGTGCCAGCAGCTTCCGGACTAGCGTGACAGATACGCAGTATTTT. It translates to CASSFRTSVTDTQYF.

The rearrangement uses TRBV3-1 and TRBJ2-1, with D perhaps matching TRBD2 (6 bases). V gave up 4 bases and J gave up 7 bases, with 11 bases separating them. This CDR3 has 13 residues. Germline-derived CDR1 and CDR2 are LGHDT and YNNKEL (reference sequence). The CDR3 loop reads CASSPPTRNEQFF. The CDR3 nucleotides are TGTGCCAGCAGCCCCCCGACTAGGAATGAGCAGTTCTTC.

V and J are TRBV9 and TRBJ2-7, with D possibly TRBD2 on 6 matching bases. The length of the CDR3 is 15 residues. Trimming left V 0 bases short and J 1 base short, with 11 bases between. The germline gives CDR1 SGDLS, CDR2 YYNGEE. The CDR3 nucleotides are TGTGCCAGCAGCGTAGACTGGGGGGAGTCCTACGAGCAGTACTTC. It encodes CASSVDWGESYEQYF.

This clonotype showed up just a few times. The chain employs TRBV20-1 and TRBJ2-5; no clear D. Trimming pared 6 bases from V and 4 bases from J, leaving 9 bases between. The CDR3 contains 11 residues. Germline CDR1 and CDR2: DFQATT and SNEGSKA (reference sequence). This chain's CDR3 is CSAYDRETQYF. The DNA of the CDR3 is TGCAGTGCATATGACCGAGAGACCCAGTACTTC.

This sequence joins TRBV20-1 and TRBJ2-7; 8 bases match TRBD2. V dropped 1 base and J dropped 3; count of bases not matched to a gene: 5. Germline-derived CDR1 and CDR2 are DFQATT and SNEGSKA (reference sequence). The CDR3 covers 14 residues. CDR3 loop: CSARGRGGLYEQYF. CDR3 nucleotide sequence: TGCAGTGCTAGAGGTCGGGGGGGGCTCTACGAGCAGTACTTC.

This clonotype was found many times. The chain uses TRBV20-1 and TRBJ2-3, with 7 bases aligning to TRBD1. Germline CDR1 DFQATT, CDR2 SNEGSKA (reference sequence). The CDR3 is 13 amino acids. Germline trimming cut 3 bases from V and 3 bases from J; bases unmatched to any gene: 3. In DNA, the CDR3 is TGCAGTGCTAGGGCAGGGGGAACAGATACGCAGTATTTT. Translating it yields CSARAGGTDTQYF.

This clonotype appeared many times. The chain carries TRBV10-2 and TRBJ2-1; no clear D. The V end was cut by 6 bases, the J end by 9 bases, with 9 bases between. This CDR3 is built from 11 residues. Germline CDR1 and CDR2: WSHSY and SAAADI. CDR3 DNA sequence: TGCGCCAGCAGCCCCGGTCGTGAGCAGTTCTTC. Its translation: CASSPGREQFF.

V gene TRBV7-9 combines with J gene TRBJ1-5; 7 bases align to TRBD1. CDR1 is SEHNR, CDR2 FQNEAQ, per germline (reference sequence). V lost 5 bases, J lost 6 bases, and 7 bases stayed unmatched. This CDR3 is 14 amino acids long. CDR3 sequence reads: CASSPDRVFQPQHF. The CDR3 bases are TGTGCCAGCAGCCCCGACAGGGTGTTTCAGCCCCAGCATTTT. Variable domain in full (rest from reference TRBV7-9 and TRBJ1-5): DTGVSQNPRHKITKRGQNVTFRCDPISEHNRLYWYRQTLGQGPEFLTYFQNEAQLEKSRLLSDRFSAERPKGSFSTLEIQRTEQGDSAMYLCASSPDRVFQPQHFGDGTRLSIL.

DNA for the CDR3: TGTGCCATCAGTGATTATAACTGGTCTAGCACAGATACGCAGTATTTT. This sequence encodes CAISDYNWSSTDTQYF. The chain has TRBV10-3 and TRBJ2-3; D unclear. Per the germline V gene, CDR1 is ENHRY and CDR2 is SYGVKD. CDR3 length: 16 residues. V lost 3 bases and J lost 0, with 13 bases in between.

This clonotype showed up many times. The rearrangement uses TRBV29-1 and TRBJ1-1, with D possibly being TRBD1 (6 bases). CDR1 is SQVTM and CDR2 is ANQGSEA in the germline V gene. This CDR3 is 13 amino acids long. Trimming shortened V by 6 bases and J by 0 bases, and 11 bases separated the two germline ends. The CDR3 DNA follows: TGCAGCGTCATGACAGGCATGAACACTGAAGCTTTCTTT. It is translated as CSVMTGMNTEAFF.

This clonotype has more than one count but fewer than ten. The rearrangement links TRBV2 to TRBJ1-5, with 7 nucleotides matching TRBD1. Trimming removed 9 bases from V and 5 bases from J; junction bases left unmatched: 7. Germline V lookup: CDR1 SNHLY, CDR2 FYNNEI. CDR3 length: 13 amino acids. The CDR3 DNA follows: TGTGCCAGTAAATATCAGGGGGATCAGCCCCAGCATTTT. It specifies CASKYQGDQPQHF.

The V and J genes are TRBV20-1 and TRBJ2-5; 7 nucleotides match TRBD2. The end of the DNA is better explained by TRBJ2-7, so the J call may be wrong. The CDR3 has 14 amino acids. CDR1 and CDR2 (germline): DFQATT, SNEGSKA (reference sequence). CDR3 sequence reads: CSARSASGTYEQYF. The CDR3 nucleotides read TGCAGTGCTAGGTCTGCTAGCGGCACCTACGAGCAGTACTTC.

The chain couples TRBV6-5 to TRBJ2-7; 9 positions match TRBD1. The junction had 9 bases not matched to a gene; V was cut back by 6 bases and J by 3 bases. The CDR3 has 15 residues. Germline assignment: CDR1 MNHEY and CDR2 SVGAGI. CDR3 DNA: TGTGCCAGCAGGCCCGGGACAGGGCCTCACTACGAGCAGTACTTC. Translated: CASRPGTGPHYEQYF.

This clonotype was seen at least ten times. This sequence joins TRBV20-1 and TRBJ2-5; 7 nucleotides align to TRBD2. The V and J ends lost 6 bases and 1 base, in that order; junction bases with no gene match: 8. This CDR3 comprises 14 residues. The germline V gene encodes CDR1 DFQATT and CDR2 SNEGSKA (reference sequence). The CDR3 nucleotides are TGCAGTGCCAGAATCGCTAGCGGCCAAGAGACCCAGTACTTC. Amino acid sequence: CSARIASGQETQYF.

This clonotype was picked up one time. The junction differs from germline at one of its ends, possibly a read error. The chain couples TRBV20-1 to TRBJ1-2; D perhaps matches TRBD1 (5 bases). CDR1 is DFQATT, CDR2 SNEGSKA, per germline (reference sequence). This CDR3 has 17 amino acids. CDR3 DNA sequence: TGCAGTGCTAGAGAGGGATTTGGGGGGTTAAGATTCTTTGGCTGCACCTTC. Its translation: CSAREGFGGLRFFGCTF.

There are a few counts of this clonotype. The rearrangement uses TRBV6-6 and TRBJ1-2, with D unresolved. CDR3 length equals 16 residues. Germline V CDR1 and CDR2: MNHNY, SVGAGI (reference sequence). V lost 6 bases to trimming and J lost 4 bases, with 21 bases between them. This chain's CDR3 is CASRISGVRPTYGYTF. In nucleotides, the CDR3 is TGTGCCAGCAGGATCTCCGGGGTACGTCCTACCTATGGCTACACCTTC.

This clonotype was observed a few times. The rearrangement links TRBV7-2 to TRBJ2-7; D possibly corresponds to TRBD2 (5 bases). The germline gives CDR1 SGHTA, CDR2 FQGNSA. V lost 7 bases, J lost 2 bases, and 12 bases lay in between. The CDR3 consists of 13 residues. The CDR3 DNA follows: TGTGCCAGCACCTTGGCCGGGGCCTACGAGCAGTACTTC. It is translated as CASTLAGAYEQYF.

This clonotype was seen a handful of times. This rearrangement joins TRBV12-3 or TRBV12-4 to TRBJ1-6, with 7 nucleotides matching TRBD1. V gave up 5 bases and J gave up 5 bases; unmatched junction bases: 6. CDR3 length: 15 amino acids. The CDR3 DNA reads as TGTGCCAGCAGTCCCGGGACAGCTAATAATTCACCCCTCCACTTT. Translation gives CASSPGTANNSPLHF.